The sequence of this TCR beta chain was determined in a study of blood T cell repertoires in COVID-19. Study in general: The United States, Italy and Spain supplied acute and convalescent COVID-19 samples.

Under the authors' procedure: Nucleated cell counts were estimated from reference gene primer amplification. Profiled with immunoSEQ multiplex PCR; TCRdb holds only in-frame clones, not every one. V and J calls and clone size are as listed in that table; D and trimming were resolved from the DNA. Here the sample spans around 140,000 clones, about four fifths being singletons. V lost 4 bases and J 4 bases, leaving 8 bases between the germline ends. CDR3 length: 13 residues. The receptor was isolated from a man between 65 and 85 years old who had recovered from COVID-19. This chain joins TRBV12-3 or TRBV12-4 and TRBJ1-3; D call uncertain. The sequenced material came from peripheral blood. CDR3 in amino acids: CASSSRSGNTIYF. CDR3 nucleotide sequence: TGTGCCAGCAGTTCTCGGTCCGGAAACACCATATATTTT.